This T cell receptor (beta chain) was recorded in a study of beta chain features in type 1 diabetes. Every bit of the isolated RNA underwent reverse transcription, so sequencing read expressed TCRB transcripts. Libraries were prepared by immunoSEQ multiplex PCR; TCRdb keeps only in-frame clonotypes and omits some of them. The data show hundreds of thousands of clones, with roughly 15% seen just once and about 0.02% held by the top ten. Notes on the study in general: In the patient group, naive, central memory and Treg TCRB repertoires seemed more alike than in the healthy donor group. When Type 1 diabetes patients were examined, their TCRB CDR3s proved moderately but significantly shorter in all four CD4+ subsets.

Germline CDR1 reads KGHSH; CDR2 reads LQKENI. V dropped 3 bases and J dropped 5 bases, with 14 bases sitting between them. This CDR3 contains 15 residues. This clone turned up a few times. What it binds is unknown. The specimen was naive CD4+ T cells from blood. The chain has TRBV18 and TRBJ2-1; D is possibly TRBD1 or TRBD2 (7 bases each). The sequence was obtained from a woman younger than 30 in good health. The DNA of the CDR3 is TGTGCCAGCTCACCGCGCTCAGGGGGGGACAATGAGCAGTTCTTC. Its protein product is CASSPRSGGDNEQFF.